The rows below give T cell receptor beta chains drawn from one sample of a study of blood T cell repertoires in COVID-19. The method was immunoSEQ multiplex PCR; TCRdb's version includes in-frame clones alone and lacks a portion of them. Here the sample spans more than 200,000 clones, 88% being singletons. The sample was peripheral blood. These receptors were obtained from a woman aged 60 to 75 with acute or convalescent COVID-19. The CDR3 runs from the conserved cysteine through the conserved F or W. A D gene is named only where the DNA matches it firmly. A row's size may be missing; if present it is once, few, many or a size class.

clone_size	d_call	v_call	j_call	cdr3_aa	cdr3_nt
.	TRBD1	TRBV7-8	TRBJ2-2	CASSPRGLDTGELFF	TGTGCCAGCAGTCCGAGGGGGCTCGACACCGGGGAGCTGTTTTTT
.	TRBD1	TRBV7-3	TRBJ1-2	CASSRTGEDYGYTF	TGTGCCAGCAGCAGGACAGGGGAGGACTATGGCTACACCTTC
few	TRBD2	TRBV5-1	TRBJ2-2	CASSDGTSGGTGELFF	TGCGCCAGCAGCGATGGGACTAGCGGTGGCACCGGGGAGCTGTTTTTT
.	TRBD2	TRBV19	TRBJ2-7	CASMKREGGYEQYF	TGTGCCAGCATGAAGCGGGAGGGCGGCTACGAGCAGTACTTC
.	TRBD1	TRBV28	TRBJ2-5	CASTKGQRETQYF	TGTGCCAGCACCAAGGGACAGCGGGAGACCCAGTACTTC
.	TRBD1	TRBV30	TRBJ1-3	CAWRETGGLGNTIYF	TGTGCCTGGAGGGAAACAGGGGGCCTTGGAAACACCATATATTTT
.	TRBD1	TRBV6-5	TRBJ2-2	CASGSRGRGELFF	TGTGCCAGCGGAAGTAGGGGGCGCGGGGAGCTGTTTTTT
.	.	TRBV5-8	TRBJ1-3	CASSLRGIGNTIYF	TGTGCCAGCAGCTTGAGGGGGATTGGAAACACCATATATTTT
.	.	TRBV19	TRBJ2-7	CASSINTKSGSYEQYF	TGTGCCAGTAGTATTAATACCAAATCGGGGTCCTACGAGCAGTACTTC
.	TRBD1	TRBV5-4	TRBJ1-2	CASSFRQGDYGYTF	TGTGCCAGCAGCTTCCGACAGGGCGACTATGGCTACACCTTC
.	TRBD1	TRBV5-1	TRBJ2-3	CASSPRDRGQDTQYF	TGCGCCAGCAGCCCGCGGGACAGGGGGCAAGATACGCAGTATTTT
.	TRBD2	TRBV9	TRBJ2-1	CASSVGGGRGDIYNEQFF	TGTGCCAGCAGCGTAGGAGGCGGGAGGGGAGATATATACAATGAGCAGTTCTTC
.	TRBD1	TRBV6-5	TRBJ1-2	CASSYRQGSDGYTF	TGTGCCAGCAGTTACAGACAGGGCTCGGATGGCTACACCTTC
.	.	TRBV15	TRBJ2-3	CATSRAGDRDTQYF	TGTGCCACCAGCAGAGCGGGGGATCGGGATACGCAGTATTTT
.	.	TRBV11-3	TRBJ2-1	CASSLTGTYNEQFF	TGTGCCAGCAGCTTAACGGGAACCTACAATGAGCAGTTCTTC
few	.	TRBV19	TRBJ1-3	CASSLLGRGNQGNTIYF	TGTGCCAGTAGTCTACTAGGGAGGGGGAATCAAGGAAACACCATATATTTT
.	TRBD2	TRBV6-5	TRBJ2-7	CASSYSASGSYEQYF	TGTGCCAGCAGTTACTCGGCTAGCGGGAGTTACGAGCAGTACTTC
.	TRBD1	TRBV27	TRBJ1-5	CASSLQGLGQPQHF	TGTGCCAGCAGCCTACAGGGGTTGGGTCAGCCCCAGCATTTT
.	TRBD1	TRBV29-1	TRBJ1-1	CSVRTGGITEAFF	TGCAGCGTAAGGACAGGGGGCATCACTGAAGCTTTCTTT
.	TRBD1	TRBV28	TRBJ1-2	CASSFDRVRALYGYTF	TGTGCCAGCAGTTTTGACAGGGTTAGGGCCTTATATGGCTACACCTTC
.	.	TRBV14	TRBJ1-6	CASSQEYKWRPLALHF	TGTGCCAGCAGCCAAGAGTATAAGTGGAGACCGCTGGCCCTCCACTTT
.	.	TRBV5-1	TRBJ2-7	CASSLRQYF	TGCGCCAGCAGCTTGCGGCAGTACTTC
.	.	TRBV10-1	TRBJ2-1	CASSAQTYNEQFF	TGCGCCAGCAGCGCCCAGACCTACAATGAGCAGTTCTTC
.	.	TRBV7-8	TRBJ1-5	CASSLGTVYNQPQHF	TGTGCCAGCAGCTTAGGGACAGTTTACAATCAGCCCCAGCATTTT
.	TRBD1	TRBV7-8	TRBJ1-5	CASSLRDRGIGGPNQPQHF	TGTGCCAGCAGCCTCCGGGACAGGGGTATTGGGGGACCCAATCAGCCCCAGCATTTT
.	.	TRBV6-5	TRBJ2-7	CASSRGDYEQYF	TGTGCCAGCAGTAGGGGCGATTACGAGCAGTACTTC
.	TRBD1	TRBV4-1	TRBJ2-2	CASRRTGAGELFF	TGCGCCAGCAGACGGACAGGGGCCGGGGAGCTGTTTTTT
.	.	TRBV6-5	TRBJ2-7	CASIPPGVSSYEQYF	TGTGCCAGCATCCCGCCCGGGGTGAGCTCCTACGAGCAGTACTTC